A selection of T cell receptor beta chains follows, all from one sample in a study of T cell responses to AZD1222 COVID-19 vaccine. Method: immunoSEQ multiplex PCR; TCRdb's copy keeps in-frame clones and lacks some. The table lists more than 70,000 clones, around 93% of them singletons, with less than 35% in the top ten. Material: peripheral blood, obtained 28 days after the second AZD1222 dose. The receptors were sampled from an adult who received the AZD1222 COVID-19 vaccine. CDR3s include the opening cysteine and the closing phenylalanine or tryptophan. A D gene is named only where the DNA matches it firmly. Where a row states a size, it is once, few, many or the class of an expanded clone; other rows omit it.

>-|TRBV5-4|TRBJ1-4|-
CASSLGNEKLFF
TGTGCCAGCAGCTTGGGGAATGAAAAACTGTTTTTT
>-|TRBV5-6|TRBJ2-2|-
CASSLGGAGTGELFF
TGTGCCAGCAGCTTGGGAGGGGCCGGCACCGGGGAGCTGTTTTTT
>-|TRBV18|TRBJ2-1|-
CASSVDTGLNEQFF
TGTGCCAGCTCAGTGGACACAGGGCTGAATGAGCAGTTCTTC
>-|TRBV28|TRBJ1-2|once
CASSFNGYTF
TGTGCCAGCAGTTTTAATGGCTACACCTTC
>-|TRBV28|TRBJ2-5|few
CASSLRGQETQYF
TGTGCCAGCAGTTTGCGCGGCCAAGAGACCCAGTACTTC
>TRBD2|TRBV9|TRBJ2-5|-
CASSVDGRALETQYF
TGTGCCAGCAGCGTAGACGGGAGGGCCCTTGAGACCCAGTACTTC
>TRBD2|TRBV7-2|TRBJ2-7|-
CASSPSRAGDEQYF
TGTGCCAGCAGCCCTAGCAGAGCGGGAGACGAGCAGTACTTC
>-|TRBV7-2|TRBJ1-2|-
CASSLGLGAGYEDGYTF
TGTGCCAGCAGCTTAGGTTTGGGGGCAGGGTACGAGGATGGCTACACCTTC
>-|TRBV28|TRBJ1-6|-
CASTDNSPLHF
TGTGCCAGCACCGATAATTCACCCCTCCACTTT
>-|TRBV6-5|TRBJ1-2|-
CASSYSGKDGYTF
TGTGCCAGCAGTTATTCAGGGAAGGATGGCTACACCTTC
>-|TRBV19|TRBJ1-5|-
CASTQIKNNQPQHF
TGTGCCAGTACACAGATTAAGAACAATCAGCCCCAGCATTTT
>-|TRBV28|TRBJ1-2|-
CASSPQSRARGGSYGYTF
TGTGCCAGCAGTCCGCAGTCTAGGGCGAGAGGGGGAAGCTATGGCTACACCTTC
>TRBD2|TRBV24-1|TRBJ2-3|-
CATSDSTGLAGADTQYF
TGTGCCACCAGTGATTCGACGGGACTAGCGGGAGCGGATACGCAGTATTTT
>-|TRBV4-1|TRBJ2-7|-
CASSQEGQASSYEQYF
TGCGCCAGCAGCCAAGAAGGCCAGGCAAGCTCCTACGAGCAGTACTTC
>TRBD2|TRBV19|TRBJ2-7|-
CASRRLAEGYYEQYF
TGTGCCAGTAGAAGACTAGCCGAAGGCTACTACGAGCAGTACTTC
>-|TRBV5-1|TRBJ1-4|-
CASSFGGPDEKLFF
TGCGCCAGCAGCTTTGGGGGGCCGGATGAAAAACTGTTTTTT
>TRBD1|TRBV3-1/TRBV3-2|TRBJ1-2|-
CASSPARTGVYTF
TGTGCCAGCAGCCCGGCCCGGACAGGGGTATACACCTTC
>TRBD1|TRBV29-1|TRBJ1-1|-
CSVESTGAWTEAFF
TGCAGCGTTGAATCGACAGGGGCATGGACTGAAGCTTTCTTT
>-|TRBV2|TRBJ1-4|-
CASSGGRGNEKLFF
TGTGCCAGCAGTGGAGGCCGAGGTAATGAAAAACTGTTTTTT
>-|TRBV10-3|TRBJ1-3|-
CAIESTGTTIYF
TGTGCCATCGAATCGACAGGAACCACCATATATTTT
>-|TRBV6-1|TRBJ2-1|-
CASSAYLRGTYNEQFF
TGTGCCAGCAGTGCCTACCTTCGGGGGACATACAATGAGCAGTTCTTC
>TRBD1|TRBV28|TRBJ1-2|-
CASSSTGVAGYTF
TGTGCCAGCAGTTCAACAGGGGTCGCTGGCTACACCTTC
>TRBD2|TRBV11-2|TRBJ2-7|-
CASSPAGAGGSIYEQYF
TGTGCCAGCAGCCCCGCGGGGGCGGGAGGTTCGATCTACGAGCAGTACTTC
>-|TRBV19|TRBJ2-7|-
CASSTQGHYSYEQYF
TGTGCCAGTAGTACCCAGGGTCATTACTCCTACGAGCAGTACTTC
>TRBD1|TRBV7-6|TRBJ1-4|-
CASSLATGGPLGEKLFF
TGTGCCAGCAGCTTAGCTACAGGGGGCCCGTTAGGCGAAAAACTGTTTTTT
>-|TRBV2|TRBJ1-5|-
CASSPGLAQPQHF
TGTGCCAGCAGCCCCGGGTTGGCTCAGCCCCAGCATTTT
>TRBD1|TRBV10-1|TRBJ1-2|-
CASSVRQGSNYGYTF
TGCGCCAGCAGTGTTCGACAGGGTTCGAACTATGGCTACACCTTC
>TRBD2|TRBV6-2/TRBV6-3|TRBJ2-3|-
CASSYLTTSGRRFDTQYF
TGTGCCAGCAGTTACCTAACTACTAGCGGGCGGAGGTTCGATACGCAGTATTTT
>-|TRBV7-9|TRBJ1-2|once
CASSLSEDYGYTF
TGTGCCAGCAGCTTATCAGAGGACTATGGCTACACCTTC
>-|TRBV6-5|TRBJ1-1|-
CASSYRGPTEAFF
TGTGCCAGCAGTTACCGGGGGCCCACTGAAGCTTTCTTT
>-|TRBV6-2/TRBV6-3|TRBJ2-7|-
CASSYSIRDITYEQYF
TGTGCCAGCAGTTACTCGATCCGGGACATCACCTACGAGCAGTACTTC
>TRBD2|TRBV7-2|TRBJ2-5|-
CASSLTTGTRHETQYF
TGTGCCAGCAGCTTGACCACCGGGACTAGGCATGAGACCCAGTACTTC
>TRBD2|TRBV11-2|TRBJ2-2|-
CASGLDVYAGGRSGELFF
TGTGCCAGCGGCTTAGATGTTTACGCGGGGGGCCGGTCCGGGGAGCTGTTTTTT
>TRBD1|TRBV28|TRBJ1-2|-
CASSSLGQSYGYTF
TGTGCCAGCAGTTCCCTGGGACAGTCCTATGGCTACACCTTC
>-|TRBV19|TRBJ1-1|-
CASSAPGTRFLNTEAFF
TGTGCCAGTAGTGCCCCGGGAACCCGATTCCTGAACACTGAAGCTTTCTTT
>TRBD1|TRBV18|TRBJ1-4|-
CASSRGQEEKLFF
TGTGCCAGCTCCAGGGGGCAGGAGGAAAAACTGTTTTTT
>TRBD1|TRBV6-5|TRBJ1-1|-
CASSRRDRATEAFF
TGTGCCAGCAGTCGCCGGGACAGGGCCACTGAAGCTTTCTTT
>-|TRBV6-5|TRBJ2-1|-
CASSYSKFRIEDEQFF
TGTGCCAGCAGTTACTCGAAATTCAGGATTGAAGATGAGCAGTTCTTC
>-|TRBV24-1|TRBJ2-5|-
CATSAGVQETQYF
TGTGCCACCAGTGCGGGGGTGCAAGAGACCCAGTACTTC
>TRBD1|TRBV18|TRBJ1-4|few
CASSPHGQGVSNEKLFF
TGTGCCAGCTCACCCCATGGACAGGGTGTGTCTAATGAAAAACTGTTTTTT
>-|TRBV6-4|TRBJ2-1|few
CASSGAGSSYNEQFF
TGTGCCAGCAGTGGAGCGGGCAGCTCCTACAATGAGCAGTTCTTC
>-|TRBV6-5|TRBJ2-7|-
CASSILVAYEQYF
TGTGCCAGCAGTATTCTGGTTGCCTACGAGCAGTACTTC
>TRBD1|TRBV28|TRBJ1-3|-
CASRSDRGAGNTIYF
TGTGCCAGCAGATCGGACAGGGGGGCAGGAAACACCATATATTTT
>-|TRBV6-1|TRBJ2-2|-
CASSPNTGELFF
TGTGCCAGCAGCCCGAACACCGGGGAGCTGTTTTTT
>TRBD1|TRBV19|TRBJ1-4|-
CASSPQTGRGEKLFF
TGTGCCAGTAGTCCTCAGACAGGGAGGGGAGAAAAACTGTTTTTT
>-|TRBV19|TRBJ1-3|-
CASSIPGIAGNTIYF
TGTGCCAGTAGTATCCCGGGGATAGCTGGAAACACCATATATTTT
>TRBD1|TRBV28|TRBJ1-3|-
CASSFAGGRGNTIYF
TGTGCCAGCAGTTTCGCAGGGGGTCGTGGAAACACCATATATTTT
>-|TRBV9|TRBJ1-1|-
CASSVAGEGSNTEAFF
TGTGCCAGCAGCGTAGCAGGGGAGGGCTCGAACACTGAAGCTTTCTTT